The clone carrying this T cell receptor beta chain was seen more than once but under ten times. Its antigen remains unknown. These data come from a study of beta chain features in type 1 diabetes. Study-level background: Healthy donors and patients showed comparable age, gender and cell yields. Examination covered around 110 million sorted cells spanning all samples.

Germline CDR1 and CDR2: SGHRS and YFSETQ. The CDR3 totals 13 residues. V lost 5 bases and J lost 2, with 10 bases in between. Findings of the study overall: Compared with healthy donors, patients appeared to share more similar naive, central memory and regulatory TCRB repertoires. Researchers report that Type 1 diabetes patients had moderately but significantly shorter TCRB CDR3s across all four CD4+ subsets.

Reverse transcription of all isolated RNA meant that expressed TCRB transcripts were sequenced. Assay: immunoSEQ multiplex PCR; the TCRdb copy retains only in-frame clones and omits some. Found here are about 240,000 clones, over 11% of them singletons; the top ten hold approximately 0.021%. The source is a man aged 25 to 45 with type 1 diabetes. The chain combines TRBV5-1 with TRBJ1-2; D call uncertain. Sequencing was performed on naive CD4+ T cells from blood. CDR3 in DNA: TGCGCCAGCAGGAGTTCGGGAAACTATGGCTACACCTTC. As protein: CASRSSGNYGYTF. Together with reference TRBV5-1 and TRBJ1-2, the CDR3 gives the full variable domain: KAGVTQTPRYLIKTRGQQVTLSCSPISGHRSVSWYQQTPGQGLQFLFEYFSETQRNKGNFPGRFSGRQFSNSRSEMNVSTLELGDSALYLCASRSSGNYGYTFGSGTRLTVV.